The clone carrying this TCR delta chain was counted between two and nine times. The data are from a study of gamma-delta chains in newborns, infants, children. The overall study: Microbial exposure reportedly drives polyclonal innate γδ T cell expansion after birth.

TCRdb reran clone calling via CATT on the reads. The sample carries about 4,000 delta-chain clones, approximately 4.3% recorded once. This TCR came from a child who was a newborn, infant or young child, either healthy, febrile or measles-vaccinated (not recorded which). Sequencing was performed on blood.

In DNA form, the CDR3 reads TGTGCTCTCGCCAAGTACGGAGGTAAACTCATCTTT. It is translated as CALAKYGGKLIF. V and J are TRDV1 and TRDJ1; D is undetermined. V dropped 9 bases and J dropped 7 bases, with 15 bases sitting between them. This CDR3 region has 12 residues. Germline V gene data show CDR1 as TSWWSYY and CDR2 as QGS.